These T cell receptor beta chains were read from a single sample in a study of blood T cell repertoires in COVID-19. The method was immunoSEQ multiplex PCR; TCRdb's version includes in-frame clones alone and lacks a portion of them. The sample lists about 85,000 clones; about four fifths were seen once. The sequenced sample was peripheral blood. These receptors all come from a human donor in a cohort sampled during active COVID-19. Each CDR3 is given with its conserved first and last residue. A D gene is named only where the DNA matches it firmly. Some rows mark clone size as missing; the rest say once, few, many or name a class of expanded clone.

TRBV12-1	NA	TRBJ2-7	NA	TGTGCCAGCAGCTCCGGGGGGACAACCTCCTACGAGCAGTACTTC	CASSSGGTTSYEQYF
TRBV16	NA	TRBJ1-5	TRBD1	TGTGCCAGCAGCACAGGGGGCCATCAGCCCCAGCATTTT	CASSTGGHQPQHF
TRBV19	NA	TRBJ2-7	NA	TGTGCCAGTAGTAAGGAGGGGTCGGGGTACGAGCAGTACTTC	CASSKEGSGYEQYF
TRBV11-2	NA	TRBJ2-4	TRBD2	TGTGCCAGCAGCTTAGAGGGGGGGTTAGCCAAAAACATTCAGTACTTC	CASSLEGGLAKNIQYF
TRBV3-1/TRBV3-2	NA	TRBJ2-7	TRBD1	TGTGCCAGCAGCCCGCGAGTTTGGCAGGGGGCCCACGAGCAGTACTTC	CASSPRVWQGAHEQYF
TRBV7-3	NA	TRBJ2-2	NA	TGTGCCAGCACCCCGGGACACGACACCGGGGAGCTGTTTTTT	CASTPGHDTGELFF
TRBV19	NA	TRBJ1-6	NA	TGTGCCAGTATGAAGCAATGGAGCCGGGGTTCACCCCTCCACTTT	CASMKQWSRGSPLHF
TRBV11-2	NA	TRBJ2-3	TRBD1	TGTGCCAGCAGCTCCGACAGGGGCACCACAGATACGCAGTATTTT	CASSSDRGTTDTQYF
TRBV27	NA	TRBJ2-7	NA	TGTGCCAGCAGTTCCGGGAATTACCTCTACGAGCAGTACTTC	CASSSGNYLYEQYF
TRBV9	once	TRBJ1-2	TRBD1	TGTGCCAGCAGCGTAGGATCTGGACAGGGAAGGCGCTCTGGCTACACCTTC	CASSVGSGQGRRSGYTF
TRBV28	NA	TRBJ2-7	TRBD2	TGTGCCAGCAGTGGAATACAGCGGGGGGTGGCCTACGAGCAGTACTTC	CASSGIQRGVAYEQYF
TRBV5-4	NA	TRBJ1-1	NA	TGTGCCAGCAGCTCACAGAACATGAACACTGAAGCTTTCTTT	CASSSQNMNTEAFF
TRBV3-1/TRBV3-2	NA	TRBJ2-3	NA	TGTGCCAGCAGCCAAATACTCAACCCGGCGGGAGATACGCAGTATTTT	CASSQILNPAGDTQYF
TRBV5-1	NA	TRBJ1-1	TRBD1	TGCGCCAGCAGCGCCCAGACAGGGGGCTTCACTGAAGCTTTCTTT	CASSAQTGGFTEAFF
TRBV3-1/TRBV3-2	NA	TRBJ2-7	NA	TGTGCCAGCAGCAGTTTAACCCAGGACAACGAGCAGTACTTC	CASSSLTQDNEQYF
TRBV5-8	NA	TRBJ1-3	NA	TGTGCCAGCAGCCCCACAGGAAACACCATATATTTT	CASSPTGNTIYF
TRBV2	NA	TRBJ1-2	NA	TGTGCCAGCACCCCAGGGGACGGTTCTAACTATGGCTACACCTTC	CASTPGDGSNYGYTF
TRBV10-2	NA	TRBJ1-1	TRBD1	TGCGCCACCATAGAGGGACAGGCGGCATCTGAAGCTTTCTTT	CATIEGQAASEAFF
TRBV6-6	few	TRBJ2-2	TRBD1	TGTGCCAGCAGTCGACAGGGTACGAGCACCGGGGAGCTGTTTTTT	CASSRQGTSTGELFF
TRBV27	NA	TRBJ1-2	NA	TGTGCCAGCTCGGTGTCGCACGCGTATGGCTACACCTTC	CASSVSHAYGYTF
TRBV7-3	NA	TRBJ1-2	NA	TGTGCCAGCAGCTTAGACGGGGGGTATGGCTACACCTTC	CASSLDGGYGYTF
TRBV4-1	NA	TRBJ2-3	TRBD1	TGCGCCAGCAGCCAAGAAGAGGGGGCGAGCACAGATACGCAGTATTTT	CASSQEEGASTDTQYF
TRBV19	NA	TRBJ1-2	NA	TGTGCCAGTAGTGCAAAACAGGTGCCCCACTACTATGGCTACACCTTC	CASSAKQVPHYYGYTF
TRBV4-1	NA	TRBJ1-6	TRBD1	TGCGCCAGCAGCCAAGGACAGGGGAGTTCACCCCTCCACTTT	CASSQGQGSSPLHF
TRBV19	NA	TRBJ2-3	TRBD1	TGTGCCAGTAGTACACAGGGGGGTCAGCCCCAGTATTTT	CASSTQGGQPQYF
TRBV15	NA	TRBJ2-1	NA	TGTGCCACCAGCAGACTTGGGGACAAAGGCGATGAGCAGTTCTTC	CATSRLGDKGDEQFF
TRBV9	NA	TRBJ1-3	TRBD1	TGTGCCAGCAGCGTAGCACAGGGGTTGCCTGGAAACACCATATATTTT	CASSVAQGLPGNTIYF
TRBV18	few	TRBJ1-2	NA	TGTGCCAGCTCACCACCGGAGTCTCACTATGGCTACACCTTC	CASSPPESHYGYTF
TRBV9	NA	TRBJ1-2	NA	TGTGCCAGCAGCGCAAACGCACGGGGCTATGGCTACACCTTC	CASSANARGYGYTF